This T cell receptor (beta chain) was observed in a study of blood T cell repertoires in COVID-19. Overall study: Italy, Spain and the United States were the sources of the convalescent and acute COVID-19 samples. PBMCs, B-cell-depleted T cells, or T cells were the source of the cDNA or gDNA that made up the material.

Original analysis: How many nucleated cells were present was estimated from reference gene primer amplification. TCRdb keeps only in-frame clones here, not all; method: immunoSEQ multiplex PCR. The V and J calls and the clone size are those of that table, but D and trimming were determined from the DNA. The sample holds tens of thousands of clones; 90% are singletons and the top ten take 4.3%. This sequence originates from a woman of 80 years or more with active or convalescent COVID-19. The sequencing input was peripheral blood.

The CDR3 loop is CATSGHGRDGDTQYF. CDR3 nucleotide sequence: TGTGCCACCAGCGGTCATGGGCGGGACGGAGATACGCAGTATTTT. This chain uses TRBV24-1 with TRBJ2-3; D may be TRBD2 (6 bases). The CDR3 covers 15 residues. The germline V gene has CDR1 KGHDR and CDR2 SFDVKD. The V gene lost 7 bases and the J gene lost 5 bases, with 18 bases spanning the gap.